A selection of T cell receptor beta chains follows, all from one sample in a study of blood T cell repertoires in COVID-19. The repertoire was sequenced with immunoSEQ multiplex PCR; TCRdb's copy has only in-frame clones and lacks some. The top ten clones hold about 2.4% of a sample with about 150,000 clones, 75% to 90% of them seen once. The sequenced sample was peripheral blood. Every receptor here comes from a woman aged 70-85 years with acute or convalescent COVID-19. Both conserved end residues are part of each CDR3. Fields, in order: CDR3 DNA, CDR3 protein, V gene, J gene, clone size, D gene. D genes are given only for firm matches. Clone size, where shown, is once, few, many, or a class for clones that have expanded.

CDR3 DNA: TGTGCCAGCAGTCTCGACAGGTTGAGCAATCAGCCCCAGCATTTT
CDR3 protein: CASSLDRLSNQPQHF
V gene: TRBV27
J gene: TRBJ1-5
clone size: .
D gene: .

CDR3 DNA: TGTGCCAGCAGCAGAGGACGACAGGGGGTCGACGAAAAACTGTTTTTT
CDR3 protein: CASSRGRQGVDEKLFF
V gene: TRBV5-4
J gene: TRBJ1-4
clone size: once
D gene: TRBD1

CDR3 DNA: TGTGCCAGCAGGCCGGGACAGGGGAACTATGGCTACACCTTC
CDR3 protein: CASRPGQGNYGYTF
V gene: TRBV6-5
J gene: TRBJ1-2
clone size: few
D gene: TRBD1

CDR3 DNA: TGTGCCAGCAGCTTTGCGGACAGTTTCGGTCGTGGCTACACCTTC
CDR3 protein: CASSFADSFGRGYTF
V gene: TRBV5-6
J gene: TRBJ1-2
clone size: once
D gene: .

CDR3 DNA: TGTGCCAGCAGCCAAGGACTAGCGGGGGGGCGGTCAGATACGCAGTATTTT
CDR3 protein: CASSQGLAGGRSDTQYF
V gene: TRBV4-2
J gene: TRBJ2-3
clone size: .
D gene: TRBD2

CDR3 DNA: TGTGCCAGCAGTTACCCGGGGGCGCGGGGGTCCTACGAGCAGTACTTC
CDR3 protein: CASSYPGARGSYEQYF
V gene: TRBV6-5
J gene: TRBJ2-7
clone size: .
D gene: .

CDR3 DNA: TGTGCCAGCAGCTTAACCGGGACTAAGAATGAGCAGTTCTTC
CDR3 protein: CASSLTGTKNEQFF
V gene: TRBV7-3
J gene: TRBJ2-1
clone size: once
D gene: TRBD2

CDR3 DNA: TGTGCCAGCAGCTTAGGTCTAGCGGGGAGTGTTTACAATGAGCAGTTCTTC
CDR3 protein: CASSLGLAGSVYNEQFF
V gene: TRBV7-2
J gene: TRBJ2-1
clone size: .
D gene: TRBD2

CDR3 DNA: TGTGCCAGCAGCTTTGAGATTTACGAGCAGTACTTC
CDR3 protein: CASSFEIYEQYF
V gene: TRBV7-8
J gene: TRBJ2-7
clone size: .
D gene: .

CDR3 DNA: TGTGCCAGCAGCCCGCGGAGTGTCGCGAACACCGGGGAGCTGTTTTTT
CDR3 protein: CASSPRSVANTGELFF
V gene: TRBV7-3
J gene: TRBJ2-2
clone size: .
D gene: .

CDR3 DNA: TGTGCCAGCTCACCAACGATTACCACAGGGGTCTCTGGAAACACCATATATTTT
CDR3 protein: CASSPTITTGVSGNTIYF
V gene: TRBV18
J gene: TRBJ1-3
clone size: .
D gene: TRBD1

CDR3 DNA: TGCAGCGTTCGGCGGACAGCAGGAAACACCATATATTTT
CDR3 protein: CSVRRTAGNTIYF
V gene: TRBV29-1
J gene: TRBJ1-3
clone size: few
D gene: .

CDR3 DNA: TGTGCCAGCAGCTCAAGACTAGCGGGGGGCCTGATGAGCACAGATACGCAGTATTTT
CDR3 protein: CASSSRLAGGLMSTDTQYF
V gene: TRBV13
J gene: TRBJ2-3
clone size: once
D gene: TRBD2

CDR3 DNA: TGTGCCAGCTCTCGACAGAGTTCTAATGAAAAACTGTTTTTT
CDR3 protein: CASSRQSSNEKLFF
V gene: TRBV18
J gene: TRBJ1-4
clone size: .
D gene: .

CDR3 DNA: TGCGCCAGCAGTGGGGACTTAGGAAACACCATATATTTT
CDR3 protein: CASSGDLGNTIYF
V gene: TRBV10-1
J gene: TRBJ1-3
clone size: .
D gene: .

CDR3 DNA: TGTGCCTGGAGTTCATCTAGGGACTCCTACACCGGGGAGCTGTTTTTT
CDR3 protein: CAWSSSRDSYTGELFF
V gene: TRBV30
J gene: TRBJ2-2
clone size: .
D gene: .

CDR3 DNA: TGCGCCAGCAGCTTGCTCGGAGAGACCCAGTACTTC
CDR3 protein: CASSLLGETQYF
V gene: TRBV5-1
J gene: TRBJ2-5
clone size: .
D gene: .

CDR3 DNA: TGTGCCAGCAGCCAAGTTTCGGGGATCAACTATGGCTACACCTTC
CDR3 protein: CASSQVSGINYGYTF
V gene: TRBV14
J gene: TRBJ1-2
clone size: .
D gene: .

CDR3 DNA: TGTGCCAGCAGTTACTCGGGTAGGGGGCATGGGTCACCCCTCCACTTT
CDR3 protein: CASSYSGRGHGSPLHF
V gene: TRBV6-5
J gene: TRBJ1-6
clone size: .
D gene: TRBD1

CDR3 DNA: TGTGCCAGCAGTTACGAGGGAGGGTATAATTCACCCCTCCACTTT
CDR3 protein: CASSYEGGYNSPLHF
V gene: TRBV6-2/TRBV6-3
J gene: TRBJ1-6
clone size: .
D gene: .

CDR3 DNA: TGTGCCAGTAGGCAGTACGACTATGGCTACACCTTC
CDR3 protein: CASRQYDYGYTF
V gene: TRBV19
J gene: TRBJ1-2
clone size: .
D gene: .

CDR3 DNA: TGTGCCAGCAGCTCGATTGGAGGGTTGGAGACCCAGTACTTC
CDR3 protein: CASSSIGGLETQYF
V gene: TRBV27
J gene: TRBJ2-5
clone size: .
D gene: .

CDR3 DNA: TGTGCCAGCAGCTTAGGGGTACAGTTCAGTGGCTACACCTTC
CDR3 protein: CASSLGVQFSGYTF
V gene: TRBV7-9
J gene: TRBJ1-2
clone size: .
D gene: .

CDR3 DNA: TGCGCCAGCAGCTCACAGAGCTCTGGGGCCAACGTCCTGACTTTC
CDR3 protein: CASSSQSSGANVLTF
V gene: TRBV5-1
J gene: TRBJ2-6
clone size: .
D gene: .

CDR3 DNA: TGTGCCAGTAGTCCCCGACTAGCGGGGGGGCTCAATGAGCAGTTCTTC
CDR3 protein: CASSPRLAGGLNEQFF
V gene: TRBV19
J gene: TRBJ2-1
clone size: .
D gene: TRBD2

CDR3 DNA: TGTGCCATCAGGGGGGACAGGGAGGGGCTCGGAGCTTTCTTT
CDR3 protein: CAIRGDREGLGAFF
V gene: TRBV10-3
J gene: TRBJ1-1
clone size: few
D gene: TRBD1

CDR3 DNA: TGTGCCAGCACCAAGCGGGGTTTCACAGATACGCAGTATTTT
CDR3 protein: CASTKRGFTDTQYF
V gene: TRBV7-9
J gene: TRBJ2-3
clone size: .
D gene: TRBD2

CDR3 DNA: TGTGCCAGCAGCCCTGGGCTGTATGGCTACACCTTC
CDR3 protein: CASSPGLYGYTF
V gene: TRBV11-3
J gene: TRBJ1-2
clone size: medium-sized
D gene: .

CDR3 DNA: TGTGCCAGCAGCAAAAGCGGGGGGGCGAGCTCCTACAATGAGCAGTTCTTC
CDR3 protein: CASSKSGGASSYNEQFF
V gene: TRBV2
J gene: TRBJ2-1
clone size: .
D gene: TRBD2

CDR3 DNA: TGTGCCAGCCGCAGGGACAGATTCTCCGGGGATGGCTACACCTTC
CDR3 protein: CASRRDRFSGDGYTF
V gene: TRBV18
J gene: TRBJ1-2
clone size: .
D gene: TRBD1

CDR3 DNA: TGTGCCAGCAGCCATCAGATGATCAGCAATCAGCCCCAGCATTTT
CDR3 protein: CASSHQMISNQPQHF
V gene: TRBV5-6
J gene: TRBJ1-5
clone size: .
D gene: .

CDR3 DNA: TGCGCCAGCAGCCCCGGGGGGAACACTGAAGCTTTCTTT
CDR3 protein: CASSPGGNTEAFF
V gene: TRBV5-1
J gene: TRBJ1-1
clone size: .
D gene: .

CDR3 DNA: TGTGCCAGCAGAGGGACAGGAAATATCTATAATTCACCCCTCCACTTT
CDR3 protein: CASRGTGNIYNSPLHF
V gene: TRBV2
J gene: TRBJ1-6
clone size: .
D gene: TRBD1